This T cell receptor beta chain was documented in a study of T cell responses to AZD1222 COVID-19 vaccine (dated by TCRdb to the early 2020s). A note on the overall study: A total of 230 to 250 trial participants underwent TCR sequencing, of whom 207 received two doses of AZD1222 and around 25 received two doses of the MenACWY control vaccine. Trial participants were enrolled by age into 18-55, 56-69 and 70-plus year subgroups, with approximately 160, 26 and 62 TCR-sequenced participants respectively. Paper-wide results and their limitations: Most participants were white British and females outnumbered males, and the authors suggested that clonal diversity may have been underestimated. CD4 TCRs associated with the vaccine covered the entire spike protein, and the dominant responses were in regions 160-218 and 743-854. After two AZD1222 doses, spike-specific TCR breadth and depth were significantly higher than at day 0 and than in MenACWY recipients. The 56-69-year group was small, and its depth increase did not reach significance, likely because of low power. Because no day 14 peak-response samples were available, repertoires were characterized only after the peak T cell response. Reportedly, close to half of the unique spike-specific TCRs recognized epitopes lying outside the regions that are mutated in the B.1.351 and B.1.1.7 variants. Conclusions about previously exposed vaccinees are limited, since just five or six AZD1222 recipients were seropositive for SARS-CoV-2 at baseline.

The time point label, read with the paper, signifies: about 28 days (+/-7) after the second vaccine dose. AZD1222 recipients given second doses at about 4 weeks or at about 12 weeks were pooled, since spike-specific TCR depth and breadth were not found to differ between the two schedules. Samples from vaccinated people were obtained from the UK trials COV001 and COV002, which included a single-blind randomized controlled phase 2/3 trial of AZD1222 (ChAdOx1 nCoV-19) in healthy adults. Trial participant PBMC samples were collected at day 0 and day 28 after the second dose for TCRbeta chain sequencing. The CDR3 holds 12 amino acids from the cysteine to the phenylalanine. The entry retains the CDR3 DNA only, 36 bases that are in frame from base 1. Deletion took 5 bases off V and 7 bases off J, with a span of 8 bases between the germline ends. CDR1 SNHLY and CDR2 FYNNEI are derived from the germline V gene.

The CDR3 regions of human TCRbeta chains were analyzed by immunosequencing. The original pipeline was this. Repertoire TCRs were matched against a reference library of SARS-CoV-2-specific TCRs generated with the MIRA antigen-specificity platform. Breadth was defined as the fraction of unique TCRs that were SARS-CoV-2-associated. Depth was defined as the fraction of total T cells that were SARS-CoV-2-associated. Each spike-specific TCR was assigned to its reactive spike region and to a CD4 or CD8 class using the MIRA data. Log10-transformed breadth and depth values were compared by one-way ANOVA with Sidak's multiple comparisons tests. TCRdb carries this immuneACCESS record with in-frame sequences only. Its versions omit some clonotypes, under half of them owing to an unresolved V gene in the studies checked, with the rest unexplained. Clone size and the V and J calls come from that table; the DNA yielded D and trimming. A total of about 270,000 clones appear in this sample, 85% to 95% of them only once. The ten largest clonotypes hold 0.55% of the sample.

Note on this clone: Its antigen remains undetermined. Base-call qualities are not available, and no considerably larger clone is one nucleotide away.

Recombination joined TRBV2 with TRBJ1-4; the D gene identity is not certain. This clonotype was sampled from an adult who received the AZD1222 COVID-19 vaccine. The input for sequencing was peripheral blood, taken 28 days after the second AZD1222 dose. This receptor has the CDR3 CASSKMGEKLFF. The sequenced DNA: TGTGCCAGCAGTAAAATGGGTGAAAAACTGTTTTTT.